The rows below give T cell receptor beta chains drawn from one sample of a study of OX40 agonist ivuxolimab in advanced cancers. The table came from immunoSEQ multiplex PCR; TCRdb's copy has only in-frame clones and leaves some out. The data contain over 45,000 clones, about 89% of them singletons. Sample: CD4+ or CD8+ T cells sorted from blood, taken in a trial of the OX40 agonist ivuxolimab. The source of these receptors is an adult with an advanced solid tumor such as melanoma, head and neck, liver or kidney cancer. The CDR3 runs from the conserved cysteine through the conserved F or W. Fields, in order: V gene, D gene, J gene, clone size, CDR3 protein, CDR3 DNA. D genes are given only for firm matches. Some rows have no size entry. The others give once, few or many, or a class for an expanded clone.

v_call: TRBV19
d_call: NA
j_call: TRBJ1-1
clone_size: NA
cdr3_aa: CASSIDGNTEAFF
cdr3_nt: TGTGCCAGTAGTATAGACGGGAACACTGAAGCTTTCTTT

v_call: TRBV10-1
d_call: NA
j_call: TRBJ1-5
clone_size: NA
cdr3_aa: CASSLQVAAYQPQHF
cdr3_nt: TGCGCCAGCAGCCTACAGGTGGCGGCTTACCAGCCCCAGCATTTT

v_call: TRBV4-1
d_call: TRBD1
j_call: TRBJ1-1
clone_size: NA
cdr3_aa: CASSQGDRGFTEAFF
cdr3_nt: TGCGCCAGCAGCCAAGGGGACAGGGGTTTCACTGAAGCTTTCTTT

v_call: TRBV5-5
d_call: TRBD1
j_call: TRBJ2-1
clone_size: few
cdr3_aa: CASSHTPGQLNEQFF
cdr3_nt: TGTGCCAGCAGCCACACCCCGGGACAGCTAAATGAGCAGTTCTTC

v_call: TRBV6-5
d_call: TRBD2
j_call: TRBJ2-1
clone_size: once
cdr3_aa: CASTPGSGRNGEQFF
cdr3_nt: TGTGCCAGCACTCCGGGGAGCGGGAGAAATGGTGAGCAGTTCTTC

v_call: TRBV2
d_call: NA
j_call: TRBJ2-1
clone_size: NA
cdr3_aa: CASSGGTDNEQFF
cdr3_nt: TGTGCCAGCAGCGGAGGGACAGACAATGAGCAGTTCTTC

v_call: TRBV7-2
d_call: NA
j_call: TRBJ1-2
clone_size: NA
cdr3_aa: CASSHPSLGYTF
cdr3_nt: TGTGCCAGCAGCCATCCGTCGCTTGGCTACACCTTC

v_call: TRBV27
d_call: NA
j_call: TRBJ2-7
clone_size: once
cdr3_aa: CASGPRAYEQYF
cdr3_nt: TGTGCCAGCGGCCCAAGGGCCTACGAGCAGTACTTC

v_call: TRBV19
d_call: NA
j_call: TRBJ1-5
clone_size: NA
cdr3_aa: CASSIRQPNQPQHF
cdr3_nt: TGTGCCAGTAGTATCAGACAGCCCAATCAGCCCCAGCATTTT

v_call: TRBV29-1
d_call: TRBD2
j_call: TRBJ2-7
clone_size: NA
cdr3_aa: CSVATAGGVYEQYF
cdr3_nt: TGCAGCGTTGCTACAGCGGGAGGAGTATACGAGCAGTACTTC

v_call: TRBV7-9
d_call: NA
j_call: TRBJ2-3
clone_size: NA
cdr3_aa: CASSRQSTDTQYF
cdr3_nt: TGTGCCAGCAGCCGCCAGTCCACAGATACGCAGTATTTT

v_call: TRBV19
d_call: NA
j_call: TRBJ1-1
clone_size: NA
cdr3_aa: CASSYSFNEAFF
cdr3_nt: TGTGCCAGTAGCTACAGTTTTAATGAAGCTTTCTTT

v_call: TRBV18
d_call: TRBD1
j_call: TRBJ1-1
clone_size: NA
cdr3_aa: CASSPGTALNTEAFF
cdr3_nt: TGTGCCAGCTCACCCGGGACAGCCCTTAACACTGAAGCTTTCTTT

v_call: TRBV4-1
d_call: NA
j_call: TRBJ1-1
clone_size: NA
cdr3_aa: CASSHSLRGNTEAFF
cdr3_nt: TGCGCCAGCAGCCATTCCCTGAGGGGGAACACTGAAGCTTTCTTT

v_call: TRBV2
d_call: NA
j_call: TRBJ2-7
clone_size: NA
cdr3_aa: CASSRDSYEQYF
cdr3_nt: TGTGCCAGCAGTAGGGATTCCTACGAGCAGTACTTC

v_call: TRBV5-1
d_call: NA
j_call: TRBJ1-1
clone_size: NA
cdr3_aa: CASSLNTDTEAFF
cdr3_nt: TGCGCCAGCAGCTTGAACACTGACACTGAAGCTTTCTTT

v_call: TRBV7-8
d_call: NA
j_call: TRBJ2-7
clone_size: NA
cdr3_aa: CASSAASARAYEQYF
cdr3_nt: TGTGCCAGCAGCGCCGCTAGCGCCCGCGCCTACGAGCAGTACTTC

v_call: TRBV5-1
d_call: NA
j_call: TRBJ2-3
clone_size: NA
cdr3_aa: CASSLPGLLSSTDTQYF
cdr3_nt: TGCGCCAGCAGCTTACCGGGACTCCTTTCTAGCACAGATACGCAGTATTTT

v_call: TRBV28
d_call: TRBD1
j_call: TRBJ2-7
clone_size: once
cdr3_aa: CASSIYIPGQGNYEQYF
cdr3_nt: TGTGCCAGCAGTATCTACATACCGGGACAGGGAAACTACGAGCAGTACTTC

v_call: TRBV9
d_call: NA
j_call: TRBJ1-4
clone_size: NA
cdr3_aa: CASTPGTMREKLFF
cdr3_nt: TGTGCCAGCACCCCCGGGACAATGCGGGAAAAACTGTTTTTT

v_call: TRBV28
d_call: NA
j_call: TRBJ1-1
clone_size: NA
cdr3_aa: CASSLTVEAFF
cdr3_nt: TGTGCCAGCAGTCTGACAGTGGAAGCTTTCTTT

v_call: TRBV6-5
d_call: NA
j_call: TRBJ2-1
clone_size: NA
cdr3_aa: CASSSGLRGEQFF
cdr3_nt: TGTGCCAGCAGTTCCGGCCTCAGGGGTGAGCAGTTCTTC

v_call: TRBV27
d_call: TRBD1
j_call: TRBJ2-7
clone_size: once
cdr3_aa: CASSLDVNQGAFGYEQYF
cdr3_nt: TGTGCCAGCAGTTTAGATGTTAATCAGGGGGCGTTTGGATACGAGCAGTACTTC

v_call: TRBV9
d_call: TRBD1
j_call: TRBJ2-1
clone_size: NA
cdr3_aa: CASSAEDGYRGFF
cdr3_nt: TGTGCCAGCAGCGCAGAAGACGGGTACAGGGGGTTCTTC

v_call: TRBV5-1
d_call: NA
j_call: TRBJ2-5
clone_size: NA
cdr3_aa: CASSPSGYYQETQYF
cdr3_nt: TGCGCCAGCAGCCCGAGCGGTTATTACCAAGAGACCCAGTACTTC

v_call: TRBV11-2
d_call: TRBD1
j_call: TRBJ2-7
clone_size: NA
cdr3_aa: CASGTGRTVEQYF
cdr3_nt: TGTGCCAGTGGGACAGGGCGAACGGTCGAGCAGTACTTC

v_call: TRBV2
d_call: NA
j_call: TRBJ2-5
clone_size: once
cdr3_aa: CASSEANSQETQYF
cdr3_nt: TGTGCCAGCAGTGAAGCAAACAGCCAAGAGACCCAGTACTTC

v_call: TRBV10-3
d_call: NA
j_call: TRBJ1-2
clone_size: NA
cdr3_aa: CANQDLRDILANYGYTF
cdr3_nt: TGTGCCAACCAAGATCTCCGGGACATTTTAGCTAACTATGGCTACACCTTC

v_call: TRBV29-1
d_call: NA
j_call: TRBJ2-7
clone_size: NA
cdr3_aa: CSVGPGTVSYEQYF
cdr3_nt: TGCAGCGTGGGTCCCGGGACGGTATCCTACGAGCAGTACTTC

v_call: TRBV6-5
d_call: TRBD2
j_call: TRBJ2-7
clone_size: few
cdr3_aa: CASSSGGENEQYF
cdr3_nt: TGTGCCAGCAGTTCGGGGGGGGAGAACGAGCAGTACTTC

v_call: TRBV19
d_call: TRBD2
j_call: TRBJ2-1
clone_size: NA
cdr3_aa: CASSIKLADFYNEQFF
cdr3_nt: TGTGCCAGTAGTATAAAACTAGCGGACTTCTACAATGAGCAGTTCTTC

v_call: TRBV2
d_call: NA
j_call: TRBJ2-2
clone_size: NA
cdr3_aa: CASSVGVFAGELFF
cdr3_nt: TGTGCCAGCAGTGTAGGAGTTTTTGCCGGGGAGCTGTTTTTT

v_call: TRBV30
d_call: NA
j_call: TRBJ2-1
clone_size: NA
cdr3_aa: CAWMKYYNEQFF
cdr3_nt: TGTGCCTGGATGAAGTACTACAATGAGCAGTTCTTC

v_call: TRBV11-2
d_call: NA
j_call: TRBJ2-2
clone_size: once
cdr3_aa: CASGTGWAGELFF
cdr3_nt: TGTGCCAGCGGCACAGGGTGGGCCGGGGAGCTGTTTTTT

v_call: TRBV9
d_call: NA
j_call: TRBJ2-7
clone_size: NA
cdr3_aa: CASSVAGSYSYEQYF
cdr3_nt: TGTGCCAGCAGCGTGGCTGGGAGTTACTCCTACGAGCAGTACTTC

v_call: TRBV7-9
d_call: NA
j_call: TRBJ2-7
clone_size: NA
cdr3_aa: CASSVTLGQLNTYEQYF
cdr3_nt: TGTGCCAGCAGCGTCACCCTCGGCCAGCTAAACACCTACGAGCAGTACTTC

v_call: TRBV7-7
d_call: NA
j_call: TRBJ2-1
clone_size: NA
cdr3_aa: CASSPGDWVPHNEQFF
cdr3_nt: TGTGCTAGCAGCCCCGGTGATTGGGTCCCCCACAATGAGCAGTTCTTC

v_call: TRBV10-2
d_call: NA
j_call: TRBJ1-1
clone_size: NA
cdr3_aa: CASSGSPGGTEAFF
cdr3_nt: TGCGCCAGCAGTGGGTCCCCCGGCGGCACTGAAGCTTTCTTT

v_call: TRBV28
d_call: NA
j_call: TRBJ2-7
clone_size: NA
cdr3_aa: CASTRTVGGSGYEQYF
cdr3_nt: TGTGCCAGCACCCGAACAGTGGGCGGGTCGGGCTACGAGCAGTACTTC

v_call: TRBV14
d_call: TRBD1
j_call: TRBJ2-7
clone_size: NA
cdr3_aa: CASSPSPTGEYEQYF
cdr3_nt: TGTGCCAGCAGCCCATCCCCCACAGGGGAGTATGAGCAGTACTTC

v_call: TRBV7-8
d_call: NA
j_call: TRBJ2-2
clone_size: NA
cdr3_aa: CASSLALIEGAPGELFF
cdr3_nt: TGTGCCAGCAGCTTAGCCCTTATTGAGGGAGCCCCCGGGGAGCTGTTTTTT

v_call: TRBV5-1
d_call: TRBD2
j_call: TRBJ2-1
clone_size: NA
cdr3_aa: CASNPSGSHNEQFF
cdr3_nt: TGCGCCAGCAATCCTAGCGGGAGCCACAATGAGCAGTTCTTC

v_call: TRBV19
d_call: NA
j_call: TRBJ1-2
clone_size: NA
cdr3_aa: CASSIGQGLDYGYTF
cdr3_nt: TGTGCCAGTAGTATCGGACAAGGCCTGGACTATGGCTACACCTTC

v_call: TRBV11-2
d_call: NA
j_call: TRBJ1-1
clone_size: once
cdr3_aa: CASSLGWATEAFF
cdr3_nt: TGTGCCAGCAGCTTAGGGTGGGCCACTGAAGCTTTCTTT

v_call: TRBV30
d_call: NA
j_call: TRBJ2-7
clone_size: NA
cdr3_aa: CAWGYVYEQYF
cdr3_nt: TGTGCCTGGGGGTACGTTTACGAGCAGTACTTC

v_call: TRBV28
d_call: NA
j_call: TRBJ2-4
clone_size: NA
cdr3_aa: CASSSRGKNIQYF
cdr3_nt: TGTGCCAGCAGTTCCCGGGGGAAAAACATTCAGTACTTC

v_call: TRBV7-8
d_call: TRBD2
j_call: TRBJ2-5
clone_size: NA
cdr3_aa: CASSLVLTSGGRSRETQYF
cdr3_nt: TGTGCCAGCAGCTTAGTCCTGACTAGCGGGGGTCGTTCTAGAGAGACCCAGTACTTC

v_call: TRBV29-1
d_call: NA
j_call: TRBJ1-6
clone_size: once
cdr3_aa: CSEKQGGVGSPLHF
cdr3_nt: TGCAGCGAGAAACAGGGCGGGGTTGGTTCACCCCTCCACTTT

v_call: TRBV5-1
d_call: NA
j_call: TRBJ2-4
clone_size: NA
cdr3_aa: CATKDSSNIQYF
cdr3_nt: TGCGCCACCAAGGACAGTTCGAACATTCAGTACTTC

v_call: TRBV15
d_call: NA
j_call: TRBJ1-1
clone_size: NA
cdr3_aa: CATAYGWATNTEAFF
cdr3_nt: TGTGCCACCGCTTACGGGTGGGCGACGAACACTGAAGCTTTCTTT

v_call: TRBV9
d_call: TRBD2
j_call: TRBJ2-3
clone_size: NA
cdr3_aa: CASSVVAGGPDTQYF
cdr3_nt: TGTGCCAGCAGCGTAGTAGCGGGAGGGCCAGATACGCAGTATTTT

v_call: TRBV27
d_call: NA
j_call: TRBJ2-3
clone_size: NA
cdr3_aa: CASSLLAGQPSTDTQYF
cdr3_nt: TGTGCCAGCAGTTTATTGGCCGGTCAGCCAAGCACAGATACGCAGTATTTT

v_call: TRBV5-6
d_call: NA
j_call: TRBJ2-7
clone_size: NA
cdr3_aa: CASSSMEGEQYF
cdr3_nt: TGTGCCAGCAGCTCGATGGAGGGCGAGCAGTACTTC